The clone carrying this T cell receptor (beta chain) came up a few times. These data come from a study of blood T cells in healthy people across ages. A second PCR, run for 7 to 11 cycles, used a sample-barcoded 5' primer plus a J-beta primer mix. One entry per CDR3 protein, called by TCRdb with MiXCR from the 5' RACE reads. The sample consists of more than 800,000 distinct CDR3 sequences, around 30% of them appearing once. Healthy Caucasian individuals from Russia aged about 6 to 100 served as donors. Every participating donor contributed roughly 9.6 milliliters of peripheral blood through a draw. Every sample yielded at least 6 million isolated PBMCs. The CDR3 runs 19 residues. Germline values: CDR1 MNHEY, CDR2 SVGAGI. V was cut by 0 bases and J by 0 bases, with 18 bases left in between.

The receptor was isolated from a woman of 80 years or more in good health. The sample consisted of blood. The chain recombines TRBV6-5 with TRBJ1-5, with D possibly matching TRBD1 (5 bases). The DNA of the CDR3 is TGTGCCAGCAGTTACTCTCCGCCGGGACCTTCGAATAGCAATCAGCCCCAGCATTTT. Protein sequence: CASSYSPPGPSNSNQPQHF.